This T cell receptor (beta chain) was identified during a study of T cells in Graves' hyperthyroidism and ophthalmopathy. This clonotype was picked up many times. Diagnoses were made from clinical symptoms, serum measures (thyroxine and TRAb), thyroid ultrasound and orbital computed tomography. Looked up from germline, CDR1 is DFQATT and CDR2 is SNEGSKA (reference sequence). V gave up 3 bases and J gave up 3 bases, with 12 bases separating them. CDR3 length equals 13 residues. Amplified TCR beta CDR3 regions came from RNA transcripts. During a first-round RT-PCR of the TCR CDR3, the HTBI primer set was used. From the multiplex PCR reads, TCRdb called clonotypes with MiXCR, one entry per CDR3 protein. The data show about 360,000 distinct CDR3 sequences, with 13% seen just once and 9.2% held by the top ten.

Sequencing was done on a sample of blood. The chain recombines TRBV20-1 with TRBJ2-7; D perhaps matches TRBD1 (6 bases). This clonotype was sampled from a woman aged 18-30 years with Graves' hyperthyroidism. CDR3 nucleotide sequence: TGCAGTGCTAGTTTGGGGGCCGACTACGAGCAGTACTTC. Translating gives CSASLGADYEQYF.